A single T cell receptor (beta chain) is shown here with its context. The data belong to a study of blood T cell repertoires in COVID-19. Study-level information: Spain, Italy and the United States supplied samples that represented acute and convalescent COVID-19.

This CDR3 contains 16 residues. Germline trimming cut 3 bases from V and 0 bases from J; bases unmatched to any gene: 7. Germline V CDR1 and CDR2: SGHTA, FQGTGA. In the authors' workflow: The authors estimated nucleated cell counts from reference gene primer amplification. Assay: immunoSEQ multiplex PCR; the TCRdb copy retains only in-frame clones and omits some. V, J and clone size reflect that table, while D and trimming were determined from the DNA. The sample lists approximately 110,000 clones, 65% to 85% occurring once. The chain has TRBV7-3 and TRBJ1-1, with 7 bases that match TRBD1. The receptor comes from a woman between 65 and 79 years old with acute or convalescent COVID-19. Sequencing was performed on peripheral blood. The CDR3: CASSFGTAEMNTEAFF. CDR3 coding DNA: TGTGCCAGCAGCTTCGGGACAGCGGAGATGAACACTGAAGCTTTCTTT.